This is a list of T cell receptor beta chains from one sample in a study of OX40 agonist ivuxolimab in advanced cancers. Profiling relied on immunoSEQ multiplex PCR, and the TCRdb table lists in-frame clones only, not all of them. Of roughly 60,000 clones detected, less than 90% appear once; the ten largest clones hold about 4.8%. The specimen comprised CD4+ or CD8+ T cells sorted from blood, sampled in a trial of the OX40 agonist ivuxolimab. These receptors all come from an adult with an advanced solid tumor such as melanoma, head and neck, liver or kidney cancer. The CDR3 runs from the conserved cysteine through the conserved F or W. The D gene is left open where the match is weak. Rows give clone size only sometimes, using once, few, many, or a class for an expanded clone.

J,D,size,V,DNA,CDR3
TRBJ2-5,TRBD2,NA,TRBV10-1,TGCGCCAGCGCTCAGACTAGCGGCCAAGAGACCCAGTACTTC,CASAQTSGQETQYF
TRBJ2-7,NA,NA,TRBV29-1,TGCAGCGTTGATGGGGGTAATTACTACGAGCAGTACTTC,CSVDGGNYYEQYF
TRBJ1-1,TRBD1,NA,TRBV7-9,TGTGCCAGCAGCCCAGACAGGACAGGTCGGTTT,CASSPDRTGRF
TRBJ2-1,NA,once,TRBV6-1,TGTGCCAGCATGAAGGGGGATAGCTCCTACAATGAGCAGTTCTTC,CASMKGDSSYNEQFF
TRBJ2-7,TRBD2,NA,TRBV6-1,TGTGCCAGCAACCCAGCGGGGAGCTCCTACGAGCAGTACTTC,CASNPAGSSYEQYF
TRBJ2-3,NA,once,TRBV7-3,TGTGCCAGCAGCTCCAGCGAGGGTTACACAGATACGCAGTATTTT,CASSSSEGYTDTQYF
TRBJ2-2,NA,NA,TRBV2,TGTGCCAGCAGTCAAGTCATGAACACCGGGGAGCTGTTTTTT,CASSQVMNTGELFF
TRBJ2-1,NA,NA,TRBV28,TGTGCCAGCAGTTCCCCCCCCGCCCCCTACAATGAGCAGTTCTTC,CASSSPPAPYNEQFF
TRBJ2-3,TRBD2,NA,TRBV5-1,TGCGCCAGCAGCTTGGTCGGCGGGAGGAGTGATACGCAGTATTTT,CASSLVGGRSDTQYF
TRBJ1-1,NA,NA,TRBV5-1,TGCGCCAGCAGCGTGGACAGTCAGAACACTGAAGCTTTCTTT,CASSVDSQNTEAFF
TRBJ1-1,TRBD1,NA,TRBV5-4,TGTGCCAGCAGCGGGGACAGGGCGGCGGCTGAAGCTTTCTTT,CASSGDRAAAEAFF
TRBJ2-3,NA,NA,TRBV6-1,TGTGCCAGCCGAGAGGGGTCGGGTACAGATACGCAGTATTTT,CASREGSGTDTQYF
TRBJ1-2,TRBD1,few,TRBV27,TGTGCCAGCAGTTTTGGGACAGGGGCTGGCTACACCTTC,CASSFGTGAGYTF
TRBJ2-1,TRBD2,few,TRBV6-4,TGTGCCAGCAGTCTCTCAGCGGGGGATACCTACAATGAGCAGTTCTTC,CASSLSAGDTYNEQFF
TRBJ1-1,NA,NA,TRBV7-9,TGTGCCAGCAGCATCCTACGGGTCATGAACACTGAAGCCTTCTTT,CASSILRVMNTEAFF
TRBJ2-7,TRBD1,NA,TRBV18,TGTGCCAGCTCATCCCGGGACAGTCTTTCCTACGAGCAGTACTTC,CASSSRDSLSYEQYF
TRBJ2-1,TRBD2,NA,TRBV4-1,TGCGCCAGCAGCTTCGGACTAGCGGGGGCCTACTCCTACAATGAGCAGTTCTTC,CASSFGLAGAYSYNEQFF
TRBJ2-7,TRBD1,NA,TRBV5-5,TGTGCCAGCAGTCAAACCCCCGGGACAGACTACGAGCAGTACTTC,CASSQTPGTDYEQYF
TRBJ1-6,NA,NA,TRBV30,TGTGCCTGGAGATTAAACAATTCACCCCTCCACTTT,CAWRLNNSPLHF
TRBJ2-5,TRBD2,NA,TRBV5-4,TGTGCCAGCAGCACCACCCTGGGAGGGCTAGCGGGGGGTTCTCTGTACTTC,CASSTTLGGLAGGSLYF
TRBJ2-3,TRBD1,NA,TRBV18,TGTGCCAGCTCAACTGACAGGGTGGATACGCAGTATTTT,CASSTDRVDTQYF
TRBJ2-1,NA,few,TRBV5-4,TGTGCCAGCAGCGGGGGACTCCACTACAATGAGCAGTTCTTC,CASSGGLHYNEQFF
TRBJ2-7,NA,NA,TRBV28,TGTGCCAGCAGCGACCCAGCGTTAGGCGACGAGCAGTACTTC,CASSDPALGDEQYF
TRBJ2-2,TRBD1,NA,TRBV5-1,TGCGCCAGCAGCTTGGTCACCGGGACAGCGGCCGGGGAGCTGTTTTTT,CASSLVTGTAAGELFF
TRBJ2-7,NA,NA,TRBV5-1,TGCGCCAGCAGCTTGCAGGGGGGGACCTCCTACGAGCAGTACTTC,CASSLQGGTSYEQYF
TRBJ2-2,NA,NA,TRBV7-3,TGTGCCAGCAGCTTACGGCAGGGGAGCACCGGGGAGCTGTTTTTT,CASSLRQGSTGELFF
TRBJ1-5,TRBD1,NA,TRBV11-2,TGTGCCAGCAGCTCGATTACGGACAGGGGAAGCAATCAGCCCCAGCATTTT,CASSSITDRGSNQPQHF
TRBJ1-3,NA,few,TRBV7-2,TGTGCCAGCAGCCCAAGACAGGTCTCTGGAAACACCATATATTTT,CASSPRQVSGNTIYF
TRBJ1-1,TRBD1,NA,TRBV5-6,TGTGCCAGCAGGGGCTGGGGACAGCTGAACACTGAAGCTTTCTTT,CASRGWGQLNTEAFF
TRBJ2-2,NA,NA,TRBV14,TGTGCCAGCAGCCTTCAGGGGACCGCAGGCACCGGGGAGCTGTTTTTT,CASSLQGTAGTGELFF
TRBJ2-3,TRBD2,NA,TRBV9,TGTGCCAGCACCCGGGGGGGAGGGCGAGCAGATACGCAGTATTTT,CASTRGGGRADTQYF
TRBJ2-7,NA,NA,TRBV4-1,TGCGCCAGCAGCCAAGATCTGGACTACCGCGGGTGTTGGCATTACGAGCAGTACTTC,CASSQDLDYRGCWHYEQYF
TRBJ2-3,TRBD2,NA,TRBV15,TGTGCCACCAGAGCGAGCGGGGCTTACACAGATACGCAGTATTTT,CATRASGAYTDTQYF
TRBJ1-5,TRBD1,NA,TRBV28,TGTGCCAGCAGCGGGACAGGGGTCTGGCAGCCCCAGCATTTT,CASSGTGVWQPQHF
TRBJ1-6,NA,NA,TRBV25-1,TGTGCCAGCAGTGAATCTAGGGTAGCGTATAATTCACCCCTCCACTTT,CASSESRVAYNSPLHF
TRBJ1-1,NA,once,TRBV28,TGTGCCAGCAGTTTTTACGGGGTGGGGACTGAAGCTTTCTTT,CASSFYGVGTEAFF
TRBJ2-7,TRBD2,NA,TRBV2,TGTGCCAGCAGTGAAAGCCCGGGAGGGTACGAGCAGTACTTC,CASSESPGGYEQYF
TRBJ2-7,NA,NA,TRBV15,TGTGCCACCAGCAGAGATCCGGGGACCGAGCAGTACTTC,CATSRDPGTEQYF
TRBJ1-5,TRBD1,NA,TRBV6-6,TGTGCCAGCAGCCGGGACAGGGGACAGCCCCAGCATTTT,CASSRDRGQPQHF
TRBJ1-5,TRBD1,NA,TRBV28,TGTGCCAGCAGTCCGACAGGGGGCGAGGCTCAGCCCCAGCATTTT,CASSPTGGEAQPQHF
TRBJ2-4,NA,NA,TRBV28,TGTGCCAGCAGTTTAGGGAAGGGGATGGTCAAAAACATTCAGTACTTC,CASSLGKGMVKNIQYF
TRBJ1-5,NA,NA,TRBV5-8,TGTGCCAGCAGCAAACGGACGGGGAATCAGCCCCAGCATTTT,CASSKRTGNQPQHF